These 32 T cell receptor beta chains originate from one sample sequenced in a study of control samples from healthy donors and cancer patients. Method: immunoSEQ multiplex PCR; TCRdb's copy keeps in-frame clones and lacks some. The sample yields about 180,000 clones, approximately 92% seen once. Sequencing was done on a sample of blood. The receptor source for this set is a woman between 35 and 50 years old in good health.

V usage is TRBV7-9 and J usage is TRBJ2-7; 7 nucleotides align to TRBD1. Germline V CDR1 and CDR2: SEHNR, FQNEAQ (reference sequence). J gave up 2 bases and V 1 base, and 11 bases lay outside the gene matches. The CDR3 loop spans 17 amino acids. CDR3 loop: CASSLGPKDRSPYEQYF. The CDR3 coding sequence is TGTGCCAGCAGCTTAGGTCCTAAGGACAGGTCGCCCTACGAGCAGTACTTC.

The V gene is TRBV27, the J gene TRBJ1-2; 10 nucleotides line up with TRBD1. J was trimmed by 5 bases and V by 5 bases; bases with no gene match: 14. Germline V gene data show CDR1 as MNHEY and CDR2 as SMNVEV (reference sequence). CDR3 length: 17 amino acids. CDR3 coding DNA: TGTGCCAGCAGTCCCAGTGTGGGGGACAGGGGAACATATGGCTACACCTTC. Its translation is CASSPSVGDRGTYGYTF.

The CDR3 loop is CASSDTGTYFTGELFF. DNA for the CDR3: TGTGCCAGCAGTGACACCGGGACCTATTTCACCGGGGAGCTGTTTTTT. The rearrangement uses TRBV9 and TRBJ2-2; D may correspond to TRBD1 or TRBD2 (5 bases each). This CDR3 has 16 amino acids. Trimming shortened V by 5 bases and J by 4 bases, and 18 bases separated the two germline ends. Germline V gene sequence: CDR1 SGDLS, CDR2 YYNGEE.

The chain carries TRBV10-3 and TRBJ2-5; 9 bases align to TRBD1. Germline V gives CDR1 ENHRY, CDR2 SYGVKD. The trim removed 6 bases at V and 4 bases at J, leaving 9 bases unmatched. The CDR3 runs to 15 residues. CDR3 nucleotide sequence: TGTGCCATCAGAGATACAGGGGGCGGCGGAGAGACCCAGTACTTC. This codes for CAIRDTGGGGETQYF.

This clone has a single count. This chain links TRBV6-5 with TRBJ2-1, with D perhaps TRBD1 (5 bases). The CDR3 runs 14 residues. V shed 6 bases and J shed 6 bases, with 15 bases lying between them. From germline, CDR1 is MNHEY and CDR2 SVGAGI. In nucleotides, the CDR3 is TGTGCCAGCAGCCCCCCCCAGGGTGGCAATGAGCAGTTCTTC. Protein product: CASSPPQGGNEQFF.

The rearrangement links TRBV19 to TRBJ1-2; D not certain. The germline V and J ends were trimmed by 3 bases and 8 bases, with 10 bases remaining between them. The CDR3 runs to 12 residues. Germline V gene data show CDR1 as LNHDA and CDR2 as SQIVND (reference sequence). This chain's CDR3 is CASSISWAGYTF. CDR3 coding DNA: TGTGCCAGTAGTATTAGCTGGGCGGGCTACACCTTC.

This clone was seen just once. The chain recombines TRBV20-1 with TRBJ1-2; the match to TRBD1 covers 7 bases. V was clipped by 4 bases and J by 10 bases; unmatched bases: 6. This CDR3 is 11 amino acids long. Germline lookup yields CDR1 DFQATT and CDR2 SNEGSKA (reference sequence). CDR3 in amino acids: CSATQGTDYTF. DNA for the CDR3: TGCAGTGCTACCCAGGGGACAGACTACACCTTC.

The V call is TRBV29-1, the J call TRBJ2-1, with no clear D. Trimming stripped 4 bases from V and 6 bases from J, with 16 bases between. Germline values: CDR1 SQVTM, CDR2 ANQGSEA. The CDR3 is 14 residues long. CDR3 nucleotides: TGCAGCGTTGTGTCGGCCAGACATGGCAATGAGCAGTTCTTC. It yields the protein CSVVSARHGNEQFF.

The chain couples TRBV4-1 to TRBJ2-7, with unresolved D. This CDR3 comprises 15 residues. V gave up 4 bases and J gave up 2 bases, with 15 bases separating them. The germline CDR1 and CDR2 sequences are MGHRA and YSYEKL. DNA of the CDR3: TGCGCCAGCAGCCTAGGGAACGACCTGACCTACGAGCAGTACTTC. This codes for CASSLGNDLTYEQYF.

The chain joins TRBV5-4 to TRBJ2-3; D ambiguous. The CDR3 extends over 12 amino acids. Trimming took off 0 bases at V and 6 bases at J, with 5 bases between the two ends. CDR1 is SGHNT, CDR2 YYREEE, per germline (reference sequence). The CDR3 coding sequence is TGTGCCAGCAGCTTGGTCGCGGATACGCAGTATTTT. This gives the protein CASSLVADTQYF.

V usage is TRBV10-3 and J usage is TRBJ2-3, with TRBD1 matching 7 bases. This CDR3 spans 15 amino acids. The germline V gene encodes CDR1 ENHRY and CDR2 SYGVKD. With V trimmed by 4 bases and J by 1 base, 5 bases remained unmatched. The CDR3 DNA follows: TGTGCCATCAGTGCCTCAACAGGGGGCACAGATACGCAGTATTTT. Its translation: CAISASTGGTDTQYF.

This clone was detected only a few times. V usage is TRBV6-1 and J usage is TRBJ1-3; tentatively, D is TRBD1 (6 bases). The V gene lost 3 bases and the J gene lost 7 bases, with 13 bases spanning the gap. The germline V gene encodes CDR1 MNHNS and CDR2 SASEGT. CDR3 length equals 14 residues. CDR3 in amino acids: CASSDRGLWNTIYF. In DNA, the CDR3 is TGTGCCAGCAGTGACCGGGGGCTGTGGAACACCATATATTTT.

V usage is TRBV5-1 and J usage is TRBJ1-1; TRBD1 might be the D (6 bases). CDR3 size: 13 residues. Germline V gene lookup returns CDR1 SGHRS and CDR2 YFSETQ. V lost 6 bases and J 4 bases, leaving 13 bases between the germline ends. CDR3 nucleotide sequence: TGCGCCAGCAACAGGGAGCTCGGCACTGAAGCTTTCTTT. This sequence encodes CASNRELGTEAFF.

The rearrangement links TRBV30 to TRBJ1-5; D gene uncertain. V was clipped by 0 bases and J by 4 bases, with 4 bases between them. This CDR3 spans 12 amino acids. Germline values: CDR1 GTSNPN, CDR2 SVGIG (reference sequence). As DNA, the CDR3 is TGTGCCTGGAGTGTACGAAATCAGCCCCAGCATTTT. Amino acid sequence: CAWSVRNQPQHF.

This clone came up once. The chain links TRBV25-1 to TRBJ1-1, with TRBD1 matching over 7 bases. This CDR3 comprises 12 residues. The junction had 2 bases not matched to a gene; V was cut back by 3 bases and J by 7 bases. Germline CDR1 and CDR2: MGHDK and SYGVNS. For the CDR3, the DNA is TGTGCCAGCAGTGACGACAGGGTTGAAGCTTTCTTT. Translating it yields CASSDDRVEAFF.

The CDR3 bases are TGTGCCAGCAGTCCACCCCGGGACACCGGGGAGCTGTTTTTT. Translation gives CASSPPRDTGELFF. The chain is built from TRBV28 and TRBJ2-2, with no clear D. This CDR3 has 14 residues. V was shortened by 5 bases and J by 3 bases, with 10 bases between the two germline ends. Germline V CDR1 and CDR2: MDHEN, SYDVKM.

This clone was seen a single time. The rearrangement joins TRBV5-4 to TRBJ1-1; maybe TRBD1 (5 bases). Trimming shortened V by 5 bases and J by 3 bases, and 8 bases separated the two germline ends. This CDR3 has 12 residues. The germline CDR1 and CDR2 sequences are SGHNT and YYREEE (reference sequence). CDR3 sequence: CASSQQDTEAFF. The CDR3, as DNA: TGTGCCAGCAGTCAACAGGACACTGAAGCTTTCTTT. Full variable domain (outside the CDR3, taken from reference TRBV5-4 and TRBJ1-1): ETGVTQSPTHLIKTRGQQVTLRCSSQSGHNTVSWYQQALGQGPQFIFQYYREEENGRGNFPPRFSGLQFPNYSSELNVNALELDDSALYLCASSQQDTEAFFGQGTRLTVV.

This clone was seen only once. The chain combines TRBV5-4 with TRBJ1-4; D is ambiguous. Trimming took off 0 bases at V and 1 base at J, with 10 bases between the two ends. The germline V gene has CDR1 SGHNT and CDR2 YYREEE (reference sequence). The length of the CDR3 is 16 residues. This chain's CDR3 is CASSLGGSGTNEKLFF. In DNA, the CDR3 is TGTGCCAGCAGCTTGGGAGGGAGCGGAACTAATGAAAAACTGTTTTTT.

The count of this clone is one. The genes are TRBV10-3 and TRBJ1-3; D remains ambiguous. Germline V lookup: CDR1 ENHRY, CDR2 SYGVKD. This CDR3 is built from 14 residues. V dropped 6 bases and J dropped 0 bases, with 9 bases sitting between them. CDR3: CAISLSGSGNTIYF. CDR3 bases: TGTGCCATCAGCCTTTCCGGCTCTGGAAACACCATATATTTT.

The gene calls are TRBV21-1 and TRBJ2-3. TRBV21-1 is a listed pseudogene. CDR3 length: 10 amino acids. CDR3 sequence reads: CASSKDTQYF. The CDR3 DNA sequence: TGTGCCAGCAGCAAAGATACGCAGTATTTT.

V gene TRBV5-6 combines with J gene TRBJ1-2, with D hard to call. This CDR3 spans 15 amino acids. The V gene's germline CDR1 is SGHDT and CDR2 YYEEEE. Trimming pared 0 bases from V and 1 base from J, leaving 10 bases between. CDR3 DNA sequence: TGTGCCAGCAGCTTGGGTGGCGAGGGTAACTATGGCTACACCTTC. It codes for CASSLGGEGNYGYTF. The complete variable domain, with remaining parts taken from reference TRBV5-6 and TRBJ1-2, reads DAGVTQSPTHLIKTRGQQVTLRCSPKSGHDTVSWYQQALGQGPQFIFQYYEEEERQRGNFPDRFSGHQFPNYSSELNVNALLLGDSALYLCASSLGGEGNYGYTFGSGTRLTVV.

This chain links TRBV5-1 with TRBJ2-7; unclear D gene. Germline values: CDR1 SGHRS, CDR2 YFSETQ. Trimming shortened V by 7 bases and J by 9 bases, and 23 bases separated the two germline ends. The CDR3 totals 14 residues. The CDR3 DNA is TGCGCCAGCTCCGAAGGCAACGGACCCTTGGGGCAGTACTTC. It yields the protein CASSEGNGPLGQYF.

The chain joins TRBV6-5 to TRBJ1-4; 7 nucleotides line up with TRBD1. This CDR3 spans 14 amino acids. The germline gives CDR1 MNHEY, CDR2 SVGAGI. Germline trimming cut 4 bases from V and 6 bases from J; bases unmatched to any gene: 5. CDR3 DNA sequence: TGTGCCAGCAGTTCACAGGGGAAATATGAAAAACTGTTTTTT. This translates into CASSSQGKYEKLFF.

V gene TRBV11-3 combines with J gene TRBJ2-2; D may be TRBD1 (6 bases). V lost 3 bases, J lost 6 bases, and 14 bases lay in between. The CDR3 runs 15 residues. Germline V gives CDR1 SGHNT, CDR2 YENEEA. CDR3 protein: CASSFSGQSPGELFF. In DNA form, the CDR3 reads TGTGCCAGCAGCTTCTCCGGACAGAGCCCCGGGGAGCTGTTTTTT. Full variable domain (missing parts from reference TRBV11-3 and TRBJ2-2): EAGVVQSPRYKIIEKKQPVAFWCNPISGHNTLYWYLQNLGQGPELLIRYENEEAVDDSQLPKDRFSAERLKGVDSTLKIQPAELGDSAVYLCASSFSGQSPGELFFGEGSRLTVL.

The rearrangement joins TRBV6-5 to TRBJ2-6; 7 bases agree with TRBD1. The CDR3 covers 15 residues. The germline V gene encodes CDR1 MNHEY and CDR2 SVGAGI. The J segment lost 2 bases and the V segment lost 9 bases, leaving 7 bases of the junction unmatched. The CDR3 sequence: CARLNRGPGANVLTF. DNA for the CDR3: TGTGCCAGGTTAAACAGGGGCCCTGGGGCCAACGTCCTGACTTTC.

This clone came up once. The chain combines TRBV19 with TRBJ2-3; D call uncertain. Germline V gene sequence: CDR1 LNHDA, CDR2 SQIVND (reference sequence). Trimming cost V 6 bases and J 0 bases, with 13 bases left between them. The CDR3 consists of 15 residues. Here the CDR3 reads CASRKRSVSTDTQYF. CDR3 in DNA: TGTGCCAGTAGGAAACGGAGTGTCAGCACAGATACGCAGTATTTT.

The V and J genes are TRBV3-1 (or the pseudogene TRBV3-2) and TRBJ2-7, with 10 bases matching TRBD1. J gave up 2 bases and V 4 bases, and 5 bases lay outside the gene matches. Per germline, CDR1 LGHDT and CDR2 YNNKEL (reference sequence). The CDR3 covers 15 residues. The CDR3 DNA reads TGTGCCAGCAGCCCGACAGGGGGCAAAACCTACGAGCAGTACTTC. Its translation is CASSPTGGKTYEQYF.

The chain has TRBV3-1 (or the pseudogene TRBV3-2) and TRBJ1-5, with D perhaps matching TRBD1 (5 bases). Trimming cost V 5 bases and J 5 bases, with 7 bases left between them. The CDR3 has 12 amino acids. Germline V gene sequence: CDR1 LGHDT, CDR2 YNNKEL (reference sequence). The CDR3 spells CASSGGDQPQHF. The CDR3 DNA follows: TGTGCCAGCAGCGGGGGGGATCAGCCCCAGCATTTT.

The chain uses TRBV24-1 and TRBJ2-1, with 10 bases lining up with TRBD2. The V gene end was trimmed by 2 bases and the J gene end by 0 bases; junction bases not matched to a gene: 6. Per germline, CDR1 KGHDR and CDR2 SFDVKD. The CDR3 runs to 18 residues. CDR3 in DNA: TGTGCCACCAGTGATTCTAGCGGGGGTAAAAGCTCCTACAATGAGCAGTTCTTC. Protein product: CATSDSSGGKSSYNEQFF.

J is TRBJ1-3 and V is TRBV19; D ambiguous. The V and J ends lost 3 bases and 2 bases respectively, with 17 bases between them. The CDR3 has 17 residues. CDR1 and CDR2 (germline): LNHDA, SQIVND (reference sequence). Written as DNA, the CDR3 is TGTGCCAGTAGTATTGGCTCAGGAAGAGGAACTGGAAACACCATATATTTT. Translating gives CASSIGSGRGTGNTIYF.

J is TRBJ2-5 and V is TRBV6-5, with D possibly matching TRBD2 (6 bases). The CDR3 loop spans 13 amino acids. V dropped 6 bases and J dropped 4 bases, with 12 bases sitting between them. Germline V gives CDR1 MNHEY, CDR2 SVGAGI. Here the CDR3 reads CASSRTSSETQYF. CDR3 in DNA: TGTGCCAGCAGCCGCACTAGCTCAGAGACCCAGTACTTC.

The chain employs TRBV10-2 and TRBJ2-2; 8 bases align to TRBD2. Germline V gene lookup returns CDR1 WSHSY and CDR2 SAAADI. This CDR3 has 17 amino acids. Trimming took 11 bases from V and 5 from J; bases not matched to a gene: 19. CDR3 DNA sequence: TGCGCCGGCCGCACAACGGGGGGGCCGTCTTCAACCGGGGAGCTGTTTTTT. This gives the protein CAGRTTGGPSSTGELFF.